This TCR beta chain was captured in a study of Ad26.COV2.S vaccination and SARS-CoV-2 variants. Study summary: Ad26.COV2.S arm of COV1001 included the donor.

Study findings and constraints: Placebo recipients showed lower spike-specific TCR breadth than vaccinees.

Libraries were prepared by immunoSEQ multiplex PCR; TCRdb keeps only in-frame clonotypes and omits some of them. The table has just under 250,000 clones, around 89% seen once. The germline V gene has CDR1 SQVTM and CDR2 ANQGSEA. The CDR3 totals 15 residues. Trimming shortened V by 2 bases and J by 7 bases, and 18 bases separated the two germline ends. Of note for this clone: What it binds is not known.

Treatment described: roughly 20 received Ad26.COV2.S at low or high dose, single or two shots; about 5 received placebo; per-sample allocation not given. Sample collection was performed on day 63 after the first vaccine or placebo injection. An adult of 18-55 years in Boston served as donor. The chain combines TRBV29-1 with TRBJ2-1, with a possible D match to TRBD1 (5 bases). The sequences come from peripheral blood, collected in a trial of Ad26.COV2.S vaccine versus placebo. The TCR was taken from a person aged 18-60 years who received the Ad26.COV2.S COVID-19 vaccine or a placebo. For the CDR3, the DNA is TGCAGCGTTGAAAACTTAGGGGCATCTGGGAATGAGCAGTTCTTC. Amino acids: CSVENLGASGNEQFF.